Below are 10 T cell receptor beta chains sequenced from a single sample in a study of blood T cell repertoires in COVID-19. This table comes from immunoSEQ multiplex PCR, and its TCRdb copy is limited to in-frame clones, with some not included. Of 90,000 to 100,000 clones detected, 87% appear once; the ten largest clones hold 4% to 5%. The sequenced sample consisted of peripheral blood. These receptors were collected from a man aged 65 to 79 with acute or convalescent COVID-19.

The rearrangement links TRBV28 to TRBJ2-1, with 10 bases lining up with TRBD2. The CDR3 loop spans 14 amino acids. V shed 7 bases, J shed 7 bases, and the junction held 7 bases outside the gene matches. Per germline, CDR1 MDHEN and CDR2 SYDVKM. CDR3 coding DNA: TGTGCCAGCACTCCAGCGGGGGGGTCTAATGAGCAGTTCTTC. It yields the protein CASTPAGGSNEQFF.

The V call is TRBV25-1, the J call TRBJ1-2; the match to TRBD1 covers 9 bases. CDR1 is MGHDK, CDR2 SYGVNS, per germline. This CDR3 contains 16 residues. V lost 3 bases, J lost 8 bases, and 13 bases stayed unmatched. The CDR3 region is CASSDQSRDRAGGYTF. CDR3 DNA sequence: TGTGCCAGCAGTGATCAATCCCGGGACAGGGCGGGGGGCTACACCTTC.

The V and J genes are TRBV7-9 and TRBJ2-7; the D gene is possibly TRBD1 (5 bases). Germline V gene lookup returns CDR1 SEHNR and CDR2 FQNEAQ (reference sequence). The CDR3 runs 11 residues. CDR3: CASSLAQGFAV. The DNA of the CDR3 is TGTGCCAGCAGCTTAGCGCAGGGTTTTGCCGTC.

The CDR3 sequence is CASRGDSPEAFF. As DNA, the CDR3 is TGCGCCAGCAGGGGGGACAGCCCTGAAGCTTTCTTT. The genes are TRBV10-2 and TRBJ1-1, with TRBD1 matching over 7 bases. V lost 6 bases and J lost 6; bases outside the gene matches: 4. This CDR3 is 12 amino acids long. Germline V lookup: CDR1 WSHSY, CDR2 SAAADI.

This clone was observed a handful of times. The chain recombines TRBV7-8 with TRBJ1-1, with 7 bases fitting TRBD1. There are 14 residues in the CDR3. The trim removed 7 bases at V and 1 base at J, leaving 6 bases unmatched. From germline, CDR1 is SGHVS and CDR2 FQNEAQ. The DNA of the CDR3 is TGTGCCAGCATCTTGGGGACAGCGAACACTGAAGCTTTCTTT. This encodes CASILGTANTEAFF.

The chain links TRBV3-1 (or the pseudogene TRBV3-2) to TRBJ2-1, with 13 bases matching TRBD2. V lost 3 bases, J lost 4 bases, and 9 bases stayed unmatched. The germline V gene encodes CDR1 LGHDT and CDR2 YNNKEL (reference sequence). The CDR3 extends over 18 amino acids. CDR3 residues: CASSHRTSGGLNYNEQFF. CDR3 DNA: TGTGCCAGCAGCCATCGGACTAGCGGGGGCCTTAATTACAATGAGCAGTTCTTC.

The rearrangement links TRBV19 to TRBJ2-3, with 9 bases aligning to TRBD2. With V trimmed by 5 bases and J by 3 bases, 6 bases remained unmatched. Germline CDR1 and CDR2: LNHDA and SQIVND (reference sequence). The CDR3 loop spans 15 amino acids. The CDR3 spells CASSVASGVTDTQYF. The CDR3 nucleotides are TGTGCCAGTAGTGTGGCTAGCGGGGTTACAGATACGCAGTATTTT. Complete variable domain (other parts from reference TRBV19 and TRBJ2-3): DGGITQSPKYLFRKEGQNVTLSCEQNLNHDAMYWYRQDPGQGLRLIYYSQIVNDFQKGDIAEGYSVSREKKESFPLTVTSAQKNPTAFYLCASSVASGVTDTQYFGPGTRLTVL.

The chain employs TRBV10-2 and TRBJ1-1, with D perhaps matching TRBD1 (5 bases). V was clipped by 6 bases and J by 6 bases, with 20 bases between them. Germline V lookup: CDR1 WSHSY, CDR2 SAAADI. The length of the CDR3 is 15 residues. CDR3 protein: CASRDQDSSRAEAFF. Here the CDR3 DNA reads TGCGCCAGCAGGGACCAAGACAGTTCAAGAGCTGAAGCTTTCTTT.

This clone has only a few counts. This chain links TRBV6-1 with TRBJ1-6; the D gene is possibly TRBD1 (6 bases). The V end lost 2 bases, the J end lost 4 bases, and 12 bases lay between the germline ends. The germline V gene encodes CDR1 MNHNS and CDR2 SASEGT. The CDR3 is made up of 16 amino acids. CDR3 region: CASSESGGGYNSPLHF. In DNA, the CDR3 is TGTGCCAGCAGTGAATCGGGAGGGGGATATAATTCACCCCTCCACTTT.

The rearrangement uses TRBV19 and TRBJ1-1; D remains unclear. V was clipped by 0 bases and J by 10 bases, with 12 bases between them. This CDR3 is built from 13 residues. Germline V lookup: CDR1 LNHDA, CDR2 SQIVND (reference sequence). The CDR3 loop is CASSIDGIYGAFF. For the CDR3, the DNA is TGTGCCAGTAGTATAGATGGTATTTACGGAGCTTTCTTT. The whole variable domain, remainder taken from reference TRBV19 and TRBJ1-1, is DGGITQSPKYLFRKEGQNVTLSCEQNLNHDAMYWYRQDPGQGLRLIYYSQIVNDFQKGDIAEGYSVSREKKESFPLTVTSAQKNPTAFYLCASSIDGIYGAFFGQGTRLTVV.